This record concerns one TCR beta chain sequence. Repertoires were generated with immunoSEQ multiplex PCR, while TCRdb's copy carries only in-frame clones and drops some. The sample contains some 200,000 clones, about nine tenths of which appear only once. Participants' reported clinical history set cohort assignment. This sample is drawn from a study of blood T cell repertoires in COVID-19. About the study: There were acute and convalescent COVID-19 samples, and they came from the United States, Italy and Spain. Nucleic acid was either cDNA or gDNA, and it came from T cells, B-cell-depleted T cells, or PBMCs.

The CDR3 runs 15 residues. Trimming removed 2 bases at V and 2 bases at J, with 10 bases between. Germline values: CDR1 MNHEY, CDR2 SMNVEV (reference sequence). This TCR was recovered from a woman between 40 and 55 years old with acute COVID-19. The chain uses TRBV27 and TRBJ1-3; D may be TRBD1 (5 bases). Sequencing was carried out using PBMCs or T cells enriched from blood (not recorded which). DNA of the CDR3: TGTGCCAGCAGTTTAGGGGGGATAGCTGGAAACACCATATATTTT. Amino acid sequence: CASSLGGIAGNTIYF.